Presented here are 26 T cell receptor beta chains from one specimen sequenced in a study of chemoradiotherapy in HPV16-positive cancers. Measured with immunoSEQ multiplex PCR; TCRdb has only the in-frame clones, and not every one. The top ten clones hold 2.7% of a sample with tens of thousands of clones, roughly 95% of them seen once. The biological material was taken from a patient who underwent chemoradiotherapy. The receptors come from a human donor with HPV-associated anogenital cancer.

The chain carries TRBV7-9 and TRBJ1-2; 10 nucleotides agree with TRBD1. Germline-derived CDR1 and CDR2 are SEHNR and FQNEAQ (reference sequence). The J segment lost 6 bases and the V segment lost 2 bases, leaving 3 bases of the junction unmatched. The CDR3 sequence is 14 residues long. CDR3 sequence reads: CASSLRTGGDGYTF. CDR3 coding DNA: TGTGCCAGCAGCTTACGGACAGGGGGTGATGGCTACACCTTC.

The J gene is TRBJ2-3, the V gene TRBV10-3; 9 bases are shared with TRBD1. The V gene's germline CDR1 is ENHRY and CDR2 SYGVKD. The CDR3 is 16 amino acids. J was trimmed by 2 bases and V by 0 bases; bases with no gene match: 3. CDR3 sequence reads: CAISESTGGDTDTQYF. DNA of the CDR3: TGTGCCATCAGTGAGTCGACAGGGGGGGACACAGATACGCAGTATTTT.

CDR3 loop: CASSAGTGSNYGYTF. For the CDR3, the DNA is TGTGCCAGTAGTGCCGGGACAGGATCTAACTATGGCTACACCTTC. The chain couples TRBV19 to TRBJ1-2, with 8 bases aligning to TRBD1. There are 15 residues in the CDR3. Germline V gene sequence: CDR1 LNHDA, CDR2 SQIVND (reference sequence). V lost 5 bases and J lost 0; bases outside the gene matches: 5.

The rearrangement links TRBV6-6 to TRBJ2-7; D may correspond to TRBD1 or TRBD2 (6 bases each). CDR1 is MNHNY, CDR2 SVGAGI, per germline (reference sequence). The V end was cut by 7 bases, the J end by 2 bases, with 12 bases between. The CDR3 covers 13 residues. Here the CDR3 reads CASTGGGTYEQYF. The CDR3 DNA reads TGTGCCAGCACCGGGGGCGGGACCTACGAGCAGTACTTC.

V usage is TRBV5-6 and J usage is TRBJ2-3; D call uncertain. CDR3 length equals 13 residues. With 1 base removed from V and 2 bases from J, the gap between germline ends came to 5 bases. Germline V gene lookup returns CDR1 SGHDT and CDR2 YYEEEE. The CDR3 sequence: CASSLWSTDTQYF. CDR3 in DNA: TGTGCCAGCAGCTTGTGGTCCACAGATACGCAGTATTTT.

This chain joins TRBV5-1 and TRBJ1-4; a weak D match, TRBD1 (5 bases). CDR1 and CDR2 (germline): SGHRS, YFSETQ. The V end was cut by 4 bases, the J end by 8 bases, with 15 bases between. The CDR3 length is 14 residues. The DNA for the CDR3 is TGCGCCAGCAGCCTAAGGGGAGCGGGAGAAAAACTGTTTTTT. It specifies CASSLRGAGEKLFF.

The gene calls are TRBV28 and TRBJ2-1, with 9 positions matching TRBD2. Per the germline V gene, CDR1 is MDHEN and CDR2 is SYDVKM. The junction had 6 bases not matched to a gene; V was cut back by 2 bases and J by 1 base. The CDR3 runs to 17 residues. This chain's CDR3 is CASSLGGLAGSYNEQFF. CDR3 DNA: TGTGCCAGCAGTTTAGGCGGGCTAGCGGGATCCTACAATGAGCAGTTCTTC.

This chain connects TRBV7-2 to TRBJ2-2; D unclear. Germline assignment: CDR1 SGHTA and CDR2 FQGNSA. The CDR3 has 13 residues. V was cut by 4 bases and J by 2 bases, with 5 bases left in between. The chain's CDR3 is CASSSVNTGELFF. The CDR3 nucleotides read TGTGCCAGCAGCTCAGTTAACACCGGGGAGCTGTTTTTT. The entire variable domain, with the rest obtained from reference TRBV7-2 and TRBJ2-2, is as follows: GAGVSQSPSNKVTEKGKDVELRCDPISGHTALYWYRQSLGQGLEFLIYFQGNSAPDKSGLPSDRFSAERTGGSVSTLTIQRTQQEDSAVYLCASSSVNTGELFFGEGSRLTVL.

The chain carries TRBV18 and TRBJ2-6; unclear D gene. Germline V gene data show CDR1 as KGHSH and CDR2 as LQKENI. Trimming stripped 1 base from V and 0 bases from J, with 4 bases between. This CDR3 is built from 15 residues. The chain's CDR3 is CASSPRVSGANVLTF. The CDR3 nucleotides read TGTGCCAGCTCACCACGCGTCTCTGGGGCCAACGTCCTGACTTTC.

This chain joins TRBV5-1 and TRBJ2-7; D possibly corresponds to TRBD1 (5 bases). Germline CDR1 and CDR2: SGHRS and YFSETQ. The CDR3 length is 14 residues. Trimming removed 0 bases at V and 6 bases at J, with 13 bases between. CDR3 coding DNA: TGCGCCAGCAGCTTGGGCCTGTTCCAGGGCGAGCAGTACTTC. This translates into CASSLGLFQGEQYF.

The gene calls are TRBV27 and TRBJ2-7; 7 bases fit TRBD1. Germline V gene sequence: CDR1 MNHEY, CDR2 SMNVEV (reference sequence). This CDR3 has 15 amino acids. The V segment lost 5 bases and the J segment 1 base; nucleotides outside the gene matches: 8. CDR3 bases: TGTGCCAGCAGTCCCCGACAGGGCAGATCCTACGAGCAGTACTTC. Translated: CASSPRQGRSYEQYF.

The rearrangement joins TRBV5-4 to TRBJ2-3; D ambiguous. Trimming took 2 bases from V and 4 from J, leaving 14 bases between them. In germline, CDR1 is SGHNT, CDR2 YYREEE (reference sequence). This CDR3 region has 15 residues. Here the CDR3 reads CASSFSNRESDTQYF. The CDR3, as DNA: TGTGCCAGCAGCTTCTCTAACAGAGAATCAGATACGCAGTATTTT.

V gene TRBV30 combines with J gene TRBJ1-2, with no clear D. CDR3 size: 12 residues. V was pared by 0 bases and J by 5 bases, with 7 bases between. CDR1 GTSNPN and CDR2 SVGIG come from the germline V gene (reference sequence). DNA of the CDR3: TGTGCCTGGAGTGTGTCGTATTATGGCTACACCTTC. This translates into CAWSVSYYGYTF.

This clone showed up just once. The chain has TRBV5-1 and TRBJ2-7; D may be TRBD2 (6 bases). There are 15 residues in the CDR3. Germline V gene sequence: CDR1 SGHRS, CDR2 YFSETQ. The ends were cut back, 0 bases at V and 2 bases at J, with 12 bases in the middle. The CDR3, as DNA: TGCGCCAGCAGCTTGGTGTTAGCGGCTGCCTACGAGCAGTACTTC. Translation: CASSLVLAAAYEQYF.

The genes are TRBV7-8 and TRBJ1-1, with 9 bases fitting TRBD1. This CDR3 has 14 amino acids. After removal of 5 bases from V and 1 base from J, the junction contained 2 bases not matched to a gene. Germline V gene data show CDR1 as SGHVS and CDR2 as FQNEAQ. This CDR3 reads CASSVQGANTEAFF. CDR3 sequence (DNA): TGTGCCAGCAGCGTACAGGGGGCGAACACTGAAGCTTTCTTT. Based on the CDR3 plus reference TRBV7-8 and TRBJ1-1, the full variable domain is GAGVSQSPRYKVAKRGQDVALRCDPISGHVSLFWYQQALGQGPEFLTYFQNEAQLDKSGLPSDRFFAERPEGSVSTLKIQRTQQEDSAVYLCASSVQGANTEAFFGQGTRLTVV.

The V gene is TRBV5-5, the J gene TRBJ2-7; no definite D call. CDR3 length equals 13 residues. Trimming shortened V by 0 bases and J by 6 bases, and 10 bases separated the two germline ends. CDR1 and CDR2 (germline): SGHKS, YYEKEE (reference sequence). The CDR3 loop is CASSLVTGSEQYF. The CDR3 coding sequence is TGTGCCAGCAGCTTGGTAACTGGATCCGAGCAGTACTTC. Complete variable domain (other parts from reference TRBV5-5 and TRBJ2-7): DAGVTQSPTHLIKTRGQQVTLRCSPISGHKSVSWYQQVLGQGPQFIFQYYEKEERGRGNFPDRFSARQFPNYSSELNVNALLLGDSALYLCASSLVTGSEQYFGPGTRLTVT.

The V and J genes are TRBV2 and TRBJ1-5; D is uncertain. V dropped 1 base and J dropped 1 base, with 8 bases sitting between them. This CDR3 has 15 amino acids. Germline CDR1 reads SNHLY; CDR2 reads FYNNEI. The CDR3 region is CASSEGSVSNQPQHF. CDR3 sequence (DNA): TGTGCCAGCAGTGAAGGGTCAGTAAGCAATCAGCCCCAGCATTTT. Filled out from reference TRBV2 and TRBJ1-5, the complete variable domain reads EPEVTQTPSHQVTQMGQEVILRCVPISNHLYFYWYRQILGQKVEFLVSFYNNEISEKSEIFDDQFSVERPDGSNFTLKIRSTKLEDSAMYFCASSEGSVSNQPQHFGDGTRLSIL.

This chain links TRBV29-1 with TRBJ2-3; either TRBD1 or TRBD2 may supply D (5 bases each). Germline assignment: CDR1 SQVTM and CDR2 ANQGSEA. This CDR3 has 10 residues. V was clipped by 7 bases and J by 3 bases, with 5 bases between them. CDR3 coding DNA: TGCAGCGGGGGGACAGATACGCAGTATTTT. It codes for CSGGTDTQYF.

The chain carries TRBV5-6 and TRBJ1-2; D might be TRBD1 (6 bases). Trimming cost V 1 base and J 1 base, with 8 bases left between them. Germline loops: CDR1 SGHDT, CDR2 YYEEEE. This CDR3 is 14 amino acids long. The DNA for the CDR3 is TGTGCCAGCAGCTTGAGGGGGTTTAACTATGGCTACACCTTC. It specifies CASSLRGFNYGYTF.

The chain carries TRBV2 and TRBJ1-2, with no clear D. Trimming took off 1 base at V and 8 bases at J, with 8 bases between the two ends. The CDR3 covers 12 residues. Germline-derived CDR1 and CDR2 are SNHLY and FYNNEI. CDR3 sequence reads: CASSEGVGGYTF. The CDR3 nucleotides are TGTGCCAGCAGTGAAGGGGTAGGCGGCTACACCTTC.

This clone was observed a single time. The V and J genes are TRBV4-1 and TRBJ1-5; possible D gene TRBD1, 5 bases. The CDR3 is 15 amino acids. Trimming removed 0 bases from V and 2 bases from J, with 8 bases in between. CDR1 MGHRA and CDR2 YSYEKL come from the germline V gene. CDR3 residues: CASSQEVGRNQPQHF. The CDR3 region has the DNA TGCGCCAGCAGCCAAGAGGTGGGACGCAATCAGCCCCAGCATTTT.

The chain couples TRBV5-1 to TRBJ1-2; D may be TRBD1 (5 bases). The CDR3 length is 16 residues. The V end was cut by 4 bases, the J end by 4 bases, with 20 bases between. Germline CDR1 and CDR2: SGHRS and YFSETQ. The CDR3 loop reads CASSRGTADSTYGYTF. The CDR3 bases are TGCGCCAGCAGCCGTGGGACGGCGGATAGCACCTATGGCTACACCTTC.

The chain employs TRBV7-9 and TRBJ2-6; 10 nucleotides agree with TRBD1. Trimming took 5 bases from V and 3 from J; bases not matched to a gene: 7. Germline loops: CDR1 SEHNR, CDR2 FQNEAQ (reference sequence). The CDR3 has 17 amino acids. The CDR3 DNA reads TGTGCCAGCAGCCTCCAGGGACAGGGGTTTGGGGCCAACGTCCTGACTTTC. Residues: CASSLQGQGFGANVLTF.

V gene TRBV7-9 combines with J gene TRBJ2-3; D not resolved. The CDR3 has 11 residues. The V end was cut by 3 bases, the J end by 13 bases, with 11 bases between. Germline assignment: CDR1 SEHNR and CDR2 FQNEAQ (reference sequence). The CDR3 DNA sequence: TGTGCCAGCAGCTTTACAGAAAAGAAGTATTTT. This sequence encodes CASSFTEKKYF.

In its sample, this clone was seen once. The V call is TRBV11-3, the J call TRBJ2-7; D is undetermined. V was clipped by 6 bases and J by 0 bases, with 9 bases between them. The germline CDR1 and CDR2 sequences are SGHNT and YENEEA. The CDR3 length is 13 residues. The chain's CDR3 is CASSMSNSYEQYF. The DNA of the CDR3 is TGTGCCAGCAGTATGTCCAACTCCTACGAGCAGTACTTC. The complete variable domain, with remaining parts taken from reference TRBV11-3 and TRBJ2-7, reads EAGVVQSPRYKIIEKKQPVAFWCNPISGHNTLYWYLQNLGQGPELLIRYENEEAVDDSQLPKDRFSAERLKGVDSTLKIQPAELGDSAVYLCASSMSNSYEQYFGPGTRLTVT.

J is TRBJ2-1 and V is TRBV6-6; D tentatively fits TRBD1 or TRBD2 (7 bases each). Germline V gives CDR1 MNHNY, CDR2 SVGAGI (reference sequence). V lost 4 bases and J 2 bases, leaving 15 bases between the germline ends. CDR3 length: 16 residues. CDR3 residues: CASSSHRGLTYNEQFF. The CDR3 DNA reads TGTGCCAGCAGTTCTCACAGGGGACTAACCTACAATGAGCAGTTCTTC.